This TCR beta chain derives from a study of cytomegalovirus exposure and HLA in healthy donors. This CDR3 has 15 amino acids. Trimming pared 5 bases from V and 4 bases from J, leaving 15 bases between. The germline CDR1 and CDR2 sequences are SGHVS and FQNEAQ. Primers for the PCR totalled 60 Vbeta and 13 Jbeta. Profiling relied on immunoSEQ multiplex PCR, and the TCRdb table lists in-frame clones only, not all of them. The sample holds about 45,000 clones, about 78% seen once. This chain connects TRBV7-8 to TRBJ2-1; D might be TRBD2 (5 bases). This sequence was found in a woman in her twenties or thirties in good health and CMV-seronegative. The sample taken for sequencing was PBMCs. CDR3 DNA: TGTGCCAGCAGCCCTCACTTCGGACTGTACAATGAGCAGTTCTTC. Translation gives CASSPHFGLYNEQFF.